Listed here are 23 T cell receptor beta chains from one sample, sequenced in a study of blood T cell repertoires in COVID-19. Clones were sequenced by immunoSEQ multiplex PCR, and TCRdb holds only the in-frame ones, with some missing. The data contain a few hundred thousand clones, around 87% of them singletons. Sequencing was done on a sample of peripheral blood. The source is a man aged 18 to 30 with active or convalescent COVID-19.

The sample holds many counts of this clone. V gene TRBV7-9 combines with J gene TRBJ2-5; 7 bases align to TRBD2. The V gene's germline CDR1 is SEHNR and CDR2 FQNEAQ (reference sequence). The V gene end was trimmed by 5 bases and the J gene end by 4 bases; junction bases not matched to a gene: 10. There are 15 residues in the CDR3. The chain's CDR3 is CASSHKGASGETQYF. The CDR3 DNA reads as TGTGCCAGCAGCCATAAAGGGGCTAGCGGAGAGACCCAGTACTTC. Based on the CDR3 plus reference TRBV7-9 and TRBJ2-5, the full variable domain is DTGVSQNPRHKITKRGQNVTFRCDPISEHNRLYWYRQTLGQGPEFLTYFQNEAQLEKSRLLSDRFSAERPKGSFSTLEIQRTEQGDSAMYLCASSHKGASGETQYFGPGTRLLVL.

CDR3 DNA sequence: TGTGCCAGCAGCTCGACAGGGGTCCCCTTCGAGCAGTACTTC. This encodes CASSSTGVPFEQYF. The chain carries TRBV7-9 and TRBJ2-7; 8 positions agree with TRBD1. V lost 4 bases, J lost 6 bases, and 8 bases stayed unmatched. In germline, CDR1 is SEHNR, CDR2 FQNEAQ (reference sequence). The CDR3 spans 14 residues.

V is TRBV21-1 and J is TRBJ2-7; the D call of TRBD2 is as the table states it, not checked on the DNA. TRBV21-1 is recorded as a pseudogene. CDR3 size: 15 residues. The CDR3 DNA follows: TGTGCCAGCAGCAGAGGGGACTGCGGCTCCTACGAGCAGTACTTC. Translating gives CASSRGDCGSYEQYF.

The chain joins TRBV5-1 to TRBJ2-7; D call uncertain. CDR3 length: 12 residues. V gave up 5 bases and J gave up 7 bases, with 13 bases separating them. The germline CDR1 and CDR2 sequences are SGHRS and YFSETQ. The CDR3 region has the DNA TGCGCCAGCAGTGGCAACCCCGGGGAGCAGTACTTC. This translates into CASSGNPGEQYF. The variable domain in full, with the rest retrieved from reference TRBV5-1 and TRBJ2-7, is KAGVTQTPRYLIKTRGQQVTLSCSPISGHRSVSWYQQTPGQGLQFLFEYFSETQRNKGNFPGRFSGRQFSNSRSEMNVSTLELGDSALYLCASSGNPGEQYFGPGTRLTVT.

This sequence joins TRBV9 and TRBJ2-4, with 8 nucleotides matching TRBD2. The CDR3 totals 16 residues. Per germline, CDR1 SGDLS and CDR2 YYNGEE. V lost 0 bases and J lost 7; bases outside the gene matches: 9. CDR3 DNA sequence: TGTGCCAGCAGCGTAGAGGGGACTAGGAGTGCGAACATTCAGTACTTC. Its translation is CASSVEGTRSANIQYF. The whole variable domain, filled in from reference TRBV9 and TRBJ2-4, reads DSGVTQTPKHLITATGQRVTLRCSPRSGDLSVYWYQQSLDQGLQFLIQYYNGEERAKGNILERFSAQQFPDLHSELNLSSLELGDSALYFCASSVEGTRSANIQYFGAGTRLSVL.

J is TRBJ2-2 and V is TRBV7-6; perhaps TRBD2 as D (5 bases). Germline V CDR1 and CDR2: SGHVS, FNYEAQ. V was clipped by 0 bases and J by 7 bases, with 12 bases between them. The CDR3 consists of 15 residues. The DNA of the CDR3 is TGTGCCAGCAGCTTAGCCCCGTCGGGGATCGGGGAGCTGTTTTTT. This sequence encodes CASSLAPSGIGELFF. Supplemented by reference TRBV7-6 and TRBJ2-2, the full variable domain reads GAGVSQSPRYKVTKRGQDVALRCDPISGHVSLYWYRQALGQGPEFLTYFNYEAQQDKSGLPNDRFSAERPEGSISTLTIQRTEQRDSAMYRCASSLAPSGIGELFFGEGSRLTVL.

This chain links TRBV19 with TRBJ1-2; 9 nucleotides align to TRBD1. This CDR3 is built from 15 residues. V dropped 6 bases and J dropped 5; count of bases not matched to a gene: 10. The germline V gene encodes CDR1 LNHDA and CDR2 SQIVND (reference sequence). CDR3 amino acids: CASSDYADRGYGYTF. The CDR3 nucleotides are TGTGCCAGTAGCGACTACGCGGACAGGGGATATGGCTACACCTTC.

V is TRBV28 and J is TRBJ1-4; 10 nucleotides align to TRBD1. Germline CDR1 reads MDHEN; CDR2 reads SYDVKM. The CDR3 has 14 residues. With V trimmed by 6 bases and J by 6 bases, 4 bases remained unmatched. CDR3 region: CASRGQGPYEKLFF. The CDR3, as DNA: TGTGCCAGCAGGGGACAGGGGCCGTATGAAAAACTGTTTTTT.

V is TRBV28 and J is TRBJ1-5; possibly TRBD1 for D (5 bases). CDR1 and CDR2 from the germline V gene are MDHEN and SYDVKM. The CDR3 extends over 12 amino acids. Trimming took off 10 bases at V and 6 bases at J, with 13 bases between the two ends. The CDR3 region is CATCTGGQPQHF. The CDR3 coding sequence is TGTGCCACCTGTACCGGGGGTCAGCCCCAGCATTTT.

The chain recombines TRBV5-1 with TRBJ2-3; 11 bases match TRBD2. The CDR3 length is 16 residues. The germline V gene has CDR1 SGHRS and CDR2 YFSETQ. V lost 4 bases, J lost 5 bases, and 9 bases stayed unmatched. The CDR3 nucleotides are TGCGCCAGCAGCCCAGCTAGCGGGGGGCGAATAGATACGCAGTATTTT. Amino acids: CASSPASGGRIDTQYF. Complete variable domain (other parts from reference TRBV5-1 and TRBJ2-3): KAGVTQTPRYLIKTRGQQVTLSCSPISGHRSVSWYQQTPGQGLQFLFEYFSETQRNKGNFPGRFSGRQFSNSRSEMNVSTLELGDSALYLCASSPASGGRIDTQYFGPGTRLTVL.

The genes are TRBV30 and TRBJ1-6; D ambiguous. CDR3 size: 13 residues. Germline-derived CDR1 and CDR2 are GTSNPN and SVGIG (reference sequence). The germline V and J ends were trimmed by 1 base and 10 bases, with 11 bases remaining between them. The CDR3, as DNA: TGTGCCTGGAGTGAAGGCGGAAGATCACCCCTCCACTTT. Its protein product is CAWSEGGRSPLHF.

Concerning this clone itself: The junction differs from germline at one of its ends, possibly a read error. This chain connects TRBV9 to TRBJ1-3; D is uncertain. The CDR3 has 16 residues. The germline gives CDR1 SGDLS, CDR2 YYNGEE. The CDR3 reads CASSARLANSENTIYF. The CDR3 nucleotides read TGTGCCAGCAGCGCCCGACTGGCCAATTCTGAAAACACCATATATTTT.

This chain links TRBV6-5 with TRBJ1-5; a weak D match, TRBD1 (6 bases). The CDR3 is 16 amino acids. The germline CDR1 and CDR2 sequences are MNHEY and SVGAGI. V lost 4 bases to trimming and J lost 8 bases, with 21 bases between them. CDR3 protein: CASSSEGGGFGKPQHF. For the CDR3, the DNA is TGTGCCAGCAGTTCCGAAGGGGGGGGGTTTGGGAAGCCCCAGCATTTT.

This clone was recorded once. V and J are TRBV6-5 and TRBJ1-2; a possible D gene is TRBD1 (6 bases). This CDR3 is 14 amino acids long. CDR1 is MNHEY, CDR2 SVGAGI, per germline. V was trimmed by 1 base and J by 2 bases, leaving 8 bases between them. The chain's CDR3 is CASSYLDRNYGYTF. The DNA for the CDR3 is TGTGCCAGCAGTTACTTAGACAGGAACTATGGCTACACCTTC.

The V call is TRBV6-1, the J call TRBJ2-7, with 11 bases matching TRBD1. CDR3 length: 16 residues. V lost 3 bases and J lost 7; bases outside the gene matches: 11. Germline assignment: CDR1 MNHNS and CDR2 SASEGT. For the CDR3, the DNA is TGTGCCAGCAGTGAGTACCCGGGACAGGGGGGAATGGAGCAGTACTTC. Translating gives CASSEYPGQGGMEQYF.

This rearrangement joins TRBV15 to TRBJ1-6; possible D gene TRBD1, 5 bases. Germline-derived CDR1 and CDR2 are LNHNV and YYDKDF (reference sequence). V lost 6 bases and J 5 bases, leaving 17 bases between the germline ends. The CDR3 consists of 16 residues. The CDR3 DNA sequence: TGTGCCACCAGTGTTGATAGGGGCAGGGATAATTCACCCCTCCACTTT. Amino acid sequence: CATSVDRGRDNSPLHF.

The chain employs TRBV5-1 and TRBJ2-7, with no clear D. Trimming pared 0 bases from V and 0 bases from J, leaving 13 bases between. The CDR3 has 16 amino acids. The V gene's germline CDR1 is SGHRS and CDR2 YFSETQ. CDR3 in amino acids: CASSLGGTRSSYEQYF. The CDR3 DNA follows: TGCGCCAGCAGCTTGGGCGGCACAAGGAGCTCCTACGAGCAGTACTTC.

The J gene is TRBJ1-4, the V gene TRBV12-3 or TRBV12-4; maybe TRBD1 (5 bases). Trimming removed 2 bases at V and 9 bases at J, with 7 bases between. This CDR3 is built from 12 residues. The CDR3 loop is CASSLQGKKLFF. The CDR3 DNA is TGTGCCAGCAGTTTACAGGGAAAAAAACTGTTTTTT.

This chain links TRBV21-1 with TRBJ2-1; the table names TRBD2, a call not compared with the DNA. TRBV21-1 is marked as a pseudogene. The CDR3 length is 23 residues. CDR3 protein: CASSRRDRALGLAGGSSYNEQFF. The CDR3 region has the DNA TGTGCCAGCAGCCGCCGGGACAGGGCTTTGGGACTAGCGGGGGGCAGCTCCTACAATGAGCAGTTCTTC.

This clone was counted a single time. This CDR3 reads CASSLLGAGNRPYNEQFF. The CDR3 nucleotides are TGTGCCAGCAGCCTCCTAGGGGCAGGAAACAGGCCCTACAATGAGCAGTTCTTC. J is TRBJ2-1 and V is TRBV2; tentatively, D is TRBD1 (5 bases). Germline CDR1 is SNHLY and CDR2 is FYNNEI. CDR3 size: 18 residues. Trimming shortened V by 6 bases and J by 2 bases, and 23 bases separated the two germline ends.

Many counts were recorded for this clone. This chain connects TRBV18 to TRBJ1-1; D might be TRBD1 (5 bases). V lost 5 bases and J 1 base, leaving 5 bases between the germline ends. The CDR3 consists of 12 residues. Germline lookup yields CDR1 KGHSH and CDR2 LQKENI. The DNA of the CDR3 is TGTGCCAGCTCAGACAGGAACACTGAAGCTTTCTTT. It encodes CASSDRNTEAFF.

The J gene is TRBJ2-7, the V gene TRBV5-1; TRBD2 might be the D (5 bases). CDR1 and CDR2 from the germline V gene are SGHRS and YFSETQ. This CDR3 has 16 residues. The ends were cut back, 5 bases at V and 0 bases at J, with 18 bases in the middle. The CDR3 DNA reads as TGCGCCAGCAGACGGGTTTCGGCGGGTAGCTCCTACGAGCAGTACTTC. It translates to CASRRVSAGSSYEQYF.

The rearrangement joins TRBV24-1 to TRBJ2-3, with 9 bases identical to TRBD1. The CDR3 sequence is 14 residues long. Germline CDR1 and CDR2: KGHDR and SFDVKD. V shed 3 bases, J shed 9 bases, and the junction held 6 bases outside the gene matches. This CDR3 is CATSDGQGRLTQYF. DNA of the CDR3: TGTGCCACCAGTGATGGACAGGGGCGTTTAACGCAGTATTTT.